This is a list of T cell receptor beta chains from one sample in a study of blood T cell repertoires in COVID-19. TCRdb's copy holds only in-frame clones and misses some; the assay was immunoSEQ multiplex PCR. The sample includes a few hundred thousand clones, 65% to 85% seen only once; the top ten take approximately 6.2%. Sequenced input: PBMCs or T cells enriched from blood (not recorded which). The receptors stem from a woman aged 40 to 49 who had recovered from COVID-19. The CDR3 runs from the conserved cysteine through the conserved F or W.

j_call v_call cdr3_aa
TRBJ2-3 TRBV14 CASSRTSGGNTQYF
TRBJ2-1 TRBV19 CASSLPDRDPFF
TRBJ1-1 TRBV5-5 CASSYPTGDTEAFF
TRBJ2-5 TRBV5-4 CASSGGTSQETQYF
TRBJ2-7 TRBV27 CASSLGDSLREQYF
TRBJ1-1 TRBV29-1 CSVEGQGGKAFF
TRBJ1-1 TRBV30 CAWSKNQGTEAFF
TRBJ1-3 TRBV2 CASSDGILAGNTIYF
TRBJ2-4 TRBV5-4 CASSGGGSKNIQYF
TRBJ2-1 TRBV7-2 CASSFWRIFSYNEQFF
TRBJ2-7 TRBV25-1 CASSGAGRTGQPFYEQYF
TRBJ2-5 TRBV13 CASSLMTSGVKETQYF
TRBJ2-3 TRBV3-1/TRBV3-2 CASSQEYTSGTNTQYF
TRBJ1-6 TRBV5-4 CASSFQGYTNSPLHF
TRBJ1-3 TRBV11-2 CASSPTASGNTIYF
TRBJ2-1 TRBV9 CASSVAQGTNEQFF
TRBJ1-3 TRBV3-1/TRBV3-2 CASSRPGGASGNTIYF
TRBJ1-2 TRBV2 CASLLVGLNYGYTF
TRBJ1-2 TRBV4-1 CASSSLDPGGYGYTF
TRBJ2-1 TRBV28 CASTRTGHNEQFF
TRBJ1-2 TRBV28 CASQQGYGYTF
TRBJ1-3 TRBV7-8 CASSLGQHLSGNTIYF
TRBJ2-3 TRBV3-1/TRBV3-2 CASSQLPGATQYF
TRBJ2-1 TRBV7-9 CASSLGAGGGYSEQFF
TRBJ1-2 TRBV28 CASSLRPGTGRGGYTF
TRBJ2-2 TRBV19 CASSIGGGQGTGELFF
TRBJ2-3 TRBV3-1/TRBV3-2 CASSQDPGTVSTDTQYF
TRBJ1-3 TRBV4-1 CASSQGDWRGSSGNTIYF
TRBJ2-2 TRBV7-3 CASGRVTGELFF
TRBJ1-5 TRBV7-3 CASSPPGRQNQPQHF
TRBJ1-2 TRBV28 CASSGQGAPNYGYTF
TRBJ2-5 TRBV30 CAWTRLGQGAKTQYF
TRBJ1-2 TRBV18 CASSWTRGDGYTF
TRBJ2-7 TRBV24-1 CAPLVRTYSSYEQYF
TRBJ1-1 TRBV10-3 CAISVARGNTEAFF
TRBJ1-2 TRBV5-4 CASSVTGGDYGYTF
TRBJ2-1 TRBV3-1/TRBV3-2 CASSQGGREEQFF
TRBJ2-3 TRBV7-8 CASSSAGEEGSLLGATDTQYF
TRBJ2-7 TRBV5-1 CASSFLPRASYEQYF
TRBJ1-2 TRBV4-1 CASSQGTIFGAERIYGYTF
TRBJ2-6 TRBV10-2 CASNEVRGSGANVLTF
TRBJ2-2 TRBV5-1 CASSSDQGFTGELFF
TRBJ1-4 TRBV29-1 CSVGTGFLGFEKLFF
TRBJ1-5 TRBV11-2 CASSLDSSNQPQHF
TRBJ2-1 TRBV18 CASSPTLLAGVGEQFF
TRBJ1-1 TRBV28 CASSTQGLEAFF
TRBJ1-1 TRBV30 CAWSWQQNTEAFF
TRBJ2-7 TRBV12-3/TRBV12-4 CASSLAGGYEQYF
TRBJ2-3 TRBV10-1 CASSEDRGGTDTQYF
TRBJ2-1 TRBV4-3 CASSHRTERGLGEQFF
TRBJ2-1 TRBV3-1/TRBV3-2 CASSPDITYNEQFF
TRBJ1-2 TRBV6-4 CASSADRGSYGYTF